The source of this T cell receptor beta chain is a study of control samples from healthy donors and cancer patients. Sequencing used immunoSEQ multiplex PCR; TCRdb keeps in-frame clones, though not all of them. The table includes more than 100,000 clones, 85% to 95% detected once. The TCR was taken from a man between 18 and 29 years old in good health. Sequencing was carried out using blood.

The CDR3 region has the DNA TGTGCCAGCAGCTTTTTGGGGCAGGGCATCGACGAGCAGTACTTC. Its translation is CASSFLGQGIDEQYF. This chain links TRBV7-2 with TRBJ2-7; maybe TRBD1 (5 bases). V lost 3 bases and J lost 5, with 17 bases in between. The V gene's germline CDR1 is SGHTA and CDR2 FQGNSA. The CDR3 sequence is 15 residues long.